The rows below give T cell receptor beta chains drawn from one sample of a study of CD8+CD57+ T cells in acquired aplastic anemia. A single record per CDR3 protein comes from TCRdb applying MiXCR to the reads. The sample has fewer than 200,000 distinct CDR3 sequences; about 60% are singletons. Specimen: sorted CD4+, CD8+, or CD8+CD57+ T cells (not recorded which) from PBMCs. These receptor sequences come from a human donor in good health. Both conserved end residues are part of each CDR3. The D gene is left open where the match is weak. Not every row has a clone size; where given, it reads once, few, many or a size class.

J,size,D,V,CDR3,DNA
TRBJ2-7,NA,NA,TRBV20-1,CSGRGSSYEQYF,TGCAGTGGAAGAGGCAGCTCCTACGAGCAGTACTTC
TRBJ2-7,NA,TRBD1,TRBV9,CASSAGQGGTYEQYF,TGTGCCAGCAGCGCAGGACAGGGTGGAACCTACGAGCAGTACTTC
TRBJ1-2,many,NA,TRBV7-9,CASSLDRATNYGYTF,TGTGCCAGCAGCCTGGACCGCGCAACTAACTATGGCTACACCTTC
TRBJ2-1,NA,NA,TRBV20-1,CSARKGPRPSYNEQFF,TGCAGTGCTAGAAAGGGGCCCAGACCGTCCTACAATGAGCAGTTCTTC
TRBJ2-1,NA,NA,TRBV15,CATSRDRLARPNEQFF,TGTGCCACCAGCAGAGATCGGTTAGCCCGCCCCAATGAGCAGTTCTTC
TRBJ2-5,few,NA,TRBV15,CATSAAGAPHETQYF,TGTGCCACCAGCGCTGCGGGGGCTCCCCATGAGACCCAGTACTTC
TRBJ1-1,NA,NA,TRBV7-9,CASSLRQEFSEAFF,TGTGCCAGCAGCTTACGCCAGGAATTTAGTGAAGCTTTCTTT
TRBJ1-1,NA,NA,TRBV9,CASSVSNSEAFF,TGTGCCAGCAGCGTATCTAACTCTGAAGCTTTCTTT
TRBJ1-1,NA,NA,TRBV5-4,CASSQQLGQNTEAFF,TGTGCCAGCAGCCAGCAGCTTGGACAGAACACTGAAGCTTTCTTT
TRBJ1-1,NA,NA,TRBV19,CASSGDSGDTEAFF,TGTGCCAGTAGTGGGGACTCCGGCGACACTGAAGCTTTCTTT
TRBJ2-7,NA,NA,TRBV7-9,CASSLVYGDEQYF,TGTGCCAGCAGCTTAGTATACGGGGACGAGCAGTACTTC
TRBJ1-1,NA,NA,TRBV19,CASITREGTEAFF,TGTGCCAGTATCACTCGGGAAGGCACTGAAGCTTTCTTT
TRBJ2-2,NA,NA,TRBV6-6,CASSYGGGGNAGELFF,TGTGCCAGCAGTTACGGTGGGGGGGGCAACGCCGGGGAGCTGTTTTTT
TRBJ2-1,NA,TRBD1,TRBV24-1,CATRGQGNTYNEQFF,TGTGCCACCAGGGGACAGGGAAATACCTACAATGAGCAGTTCTTC
TRBJ1-6,once,NA,TRBV7-3,CASSSVGVWGGPLHF,TGTGCCAGCAGCTCCGTGGGAGTATGGGGTGGACCCCTCCACTTT
TRBJ2-1,many,NA,TRBV24-1,CATSLASYNEQFF,TGTGCCACCAGTCTAGCTTCCTACAATGAGCAGTTCTTC
TRBJ2-7,NA,TRBD2,TRBV12-3/TRBV12-4,CASSLGSGGPYEQYF,TGTGCCAGCAGTTTAGGGAGCGGGGGTCCCTACGAGCAGTACTTC
TRBJ1-1,NA,NA,TRBV29-1,CSVKGMNTEAFF,TGCAGCGTTAAGGGGATGAACACTGAAGCTTTCTTT
TRBJ1-5,NA,NA,TRBV24-1,CATSGHGTSGSSETQHF,TGTGCCACCAGTGGACACGGGACTAGCGGGAGTAGCGAGACCCAGCATTTT
TRBJ2-5,NA,NA,TRBV24-1,CATSDLGRQETQYF,TGTGCCACCAGTGATTTGGGGCGCCAAGAGACCCAGTACTTC